This passage covers 15 T cell receptor beta chains from one sample sequenced in a study of blood T cell repertoires in COVID-19 (TCRdb year 2020). Library preparation was by the immunoSEQ multiplex PCR assay. The immuneACCESS repertoire file appears here via TCRdb, limited to in-frame rearrangements. These files lack a portion of the clones; in checked studies, under half of the deficit traces to unresolved V genes, and the cause of the others is not known. For this sample the table gives around 140,000 clones, of which about four fifths were detected only once. The top ten clones comprise 4% of the sample. Specimen: peripheral blood. These receptors were collected from a woman in her sixties or seventies with acute or convalescent COVID-19.

V usage is TRBV25-1 and J usage is TRBJ2-1; 7 nucleotides align to TRBD2. Losses at the gene ends were 6 bases for V and 0 bases for J; bases not matched to a gene: 8. This CDR3 has 16 amino acids. CDR1 and CDR2 from the germline V gene are MGHDK and SYGVNS. CDR3 sequence (DNA): TGTGCCAGCAGGAACCAGCGGGGACCCTCCTACAATGAGCAGTTCTTC. Translating gives CASRNQRGPSYNEQFF. Variable domain in full (rest from reference TRBV25-1 and TRBJ2-1): EADIYQTPRYLVIGTGKKITLECSQTMGHDKMYWYQQDPGMELHLIHYSYGVNSTEKGDLSSESTVSRIRTEHFPLTLESARPSHTSQYLCASRNQRGPSYNEQFFGPGTRLTVL.

V gene TRBV27 combines with J gene TRBJ1-5; TRBD1 matches at 9 bases. Losses at the gene ends were 5 bases for V and 5 bases for J; bases not matched to a gene: 4. The CDR3 runs to 14 residues. The germline V gene encodes CDR1 MNHEY and CDR2 SMNVEV (reference sequence). The CDR3 here is CASSPRQGDQPQHF. In nucleotides, the CDR3 is TGTGCCAGCAGTCCAAGACAGGGGGATCAGCCCCAGCATTTT.

The chain employs TRBV4-3 and TRBJ1-4; possibly TRBD1 for D (5 bases). The CDR3 has 14 residues. In germline, CDR1 is LGHNA, CDR2 YSLEER. The V and J ends lost 1 base and 8 bases respectively, with 11 bases between them. As DNA, the CDR3 is TGCGCCAGCAGCCAAGCAGGGTCCGGCGAAAAACTGTTTTTT. Amino acids: CASSQAGSGEKLFF.

The chain carries TRBV9 and TRBJ2-2; 13 nucleotides match TRBD2. There are 17 residues in the CDR3. CDR1 is SGDLS, CDR2 YYNGEE, per germline. The V segment lost 3 bases and the J segment 5 bases; nucleotides outside the gene matches: 7. This chain's CDR3 is CASSERTSGRGTGELFF. In DNA form, the CDR3 reads TGTGCCAGCAGCGAGAGGACTAGCGGGAGAGGAACCGGGGAGCTGTTTTTT.

The chain has TRBV24-1 and TRBJ2-1; D perhaps matches TRBD2 (7 bases). The CDR3 loop spans 17 amino acids. The germline V gene encodes CDR1 KGHDR and CDR2 SFDVKD. The V and J ends lost 5 bases and 3 bases respectively, with 19 bases between them. The DNA for the CDR3 is TGTGCCACCAGTGCCGGGGGGCAGCCCTCCCTCTACAATGAGCAGTTCTTC. It encodes CATSAGGQPSLYNEQFF.

In this sample, this clone turned up a few times. The genes are TRBV28 and TRBJ1-6, with D unclear. V lost 7 bases to trimming and J lost 6 bases, with 7 bases between them. The CDR3 runs 12 residues. Germline-derived CDR1 and CDR2 are MDHEN and SYDVKM. In nucleotides, the CDR3 is TGTGCCAGCACCTCTCGTAATTCACCCCTCCACTTT. Encoded protein: CASTSRNSPLHF.

Of note for this clone: An end of the junction differs from the germline gene, which may be a read error. The V gene is TRBV7-7, the J gene TRBJ2-5, with TRBD2 identical over 14 bases. The length of the CDR3 is 15 residues. Germline V gives CDR1 SSHAT, CDR2 FNYEAQ (reference sequence). The CDR3 DNA reads as TGTGCTAGCAGCGTTGGGACTAGCGGGAGCGAGACCCAGTACTTC. Translation gives CASSVGTSGSETQYF. The full variable domain, in which reference TRBV7-7 and TRBJ2-5 provide the parts outside the CDR3, is GAGVSQSPRYKVTKRGQDVTLRCDPISSHATLYWYQQALGQGPEFLTYFNYEAQPDKSGLPSDRFSAERPEGSISTLTIQRTEQRDSAMYRCASSVGTSGSETQYFGPGTRLLVL.

The chain couples TRBV2 to TRBJ1-5; tentative D call: TRBD1 (5 bases). This CDR3 has 16 residues. Germline CDR1 and CDR2: SNHLY and FYNNEI. Between the trimmed V and J ends, which lost 5 bases and 0 bases, there was a span of 14 bases. CDR3 in DNA: TGTGCCAGCAGTCTAACGGGACTTTTTAGCAATCAGCCCCAGCATTTT. It codes for CASSLTGLFSNQPQHF.

The CDR3 is CASSAQLSTDTQYF. The CDR3 DNA reads as TGTGCCAGCAGCGCTCAGTTAAGCACAGATACGCAGTATTTT. The chain is built from TRBV5-5 and TRBJ2-3, with D unresolved. Trimming took 4 bases from V and 0 from J, leaving 9 bases between them. CDR1 is SGHKS and CDR2 is YYEKEE in the germline V gene (reference sequence). The CDR3 totals 14 residues.

The chain couples TRBV28 to TRBJ1-1; the D gene is possibly TRBD1 (5 bases). Germline V gene sequence: CDR1 MDHEN, CDR2 SYDVKM. V was cut by 5 bases and J by 7 bases, with 17 bases left in between. The CDR3 is 14 residues long. The CDR3 spells CASSAFVGGSEAFF. CDR3 nucleotide sequence: TGTGCCAGCAGTGCTTTTGTGGGGGGAAGTGAAGCTTTCTTT.

The chain couples TRBV24-1 to TRBJ1-2, with no clear D. The CDR3 contains 14 residues. In germline, CDR1 is KGHDR, CDR2 SFDVKD. V was clipped by 0 bases and J by 1 base, with 5 bases between them. The CDR3 sequence: CATSDLESNYGYTF. CDR3 coding DNA: TGTGCCACCAGTGATTTGGAGAGTAACTATGGCTACACCTTC.

CDR3 DNA sequence: TGTGCCAGCAGCTTGAACAGGGGCCCCGGGGAGCTGTTTTTT. It is translated as CASSLNRGPGELFF. The chain couples TRBV7-9 to TRBJ2-2; 7 nucleotides agree with TRBD1. CDR3 length equals 14 residues. Unmatched junction bases numbered 4, after V lost 3 bases and J lost 6 bases. Germline V gene data show CDR1 as SEHNR and CDR2 as FQNEAQ (reference sequence).

The chain carries TRBV24-1 and TRBJ2-3, with TRBD2 as a possible D gene (5 bases). Germline V gene sequence: CDR1 KGHDR, CDR2 SFDVKD. V lost 3 bases and J 9 bases, leaving 15 bases between the germline ends. The CDR3 has 14 residues. The CDR3 DNA reads TGTGCCACCAGTGATCTCTCGGGTCAGCGGACGCAGTATTTT. Its protein product is CATSDLSGQRTQYF.

The J gene is TRBJ2-1, the V gene TRBV28; 7 nucleotides match TRBD2. J lost 2 bases, V lost 6 bases, and 7 bases had no gene match. Germline V gives CDR1 MDHEN, CDR2 SYDVKM. The CDR3 is made up of 15 amino acids. CDR3 in amino acids: CASSTSERAYNEQFF. DNA of the CDR3: TGTGCCAGCAGCACTAGCGAAAGGGCCTACAATGAGCAGTTCTTC.

CDR3 sequence reads: CASSWDRGQPSTDTQYF. The CDR3 coding sequence is TGTGCCAGCAGCTGGGACAGGGGGCAACCTAGCACAGATACGCAGTATTTT. This chain joins TRBV7-8 and TRBJ2-3; 12 positions agree with TRBD1. The germline gives CDR1 SGHVS, CDR2 FQNEAQ. The CDR3 spans 17 residues. Trimming removed 4 bases from V and 0 bases from J; junction bases left unmatched: 5.